This is a list of T cell receptor beta chains from one sample in a study of blood T cell repertoires in COVID-19. Repertoires were generated with immunoSEQ multiplex PCR, while TCRdb's copy carries only in-frame clones and drops some. The table shows approximately 210,000 clones, with about four fifths occurring only once. The specimen sequenced was peripheral blood. These receptor sequences come from a woman aged 80 or over with acute or convalescent COVID-19. CDR3s leave out the opening cysteine and the closing phenylalanine or tryptophan. Some rows have no size entry. The others give once, few or many, or a class for an expanded clone.

clone_size	v_call	cdr3_length	cdr3_aa
.	TRBV5-1	13	ASSVRQGVSDTQY
.	TRBV5-5	14	ASSLGGDRVNSPLH
.	TRBV7-3	14	ASSRKSGQTTDTQY
.	TRBV15	12	ATSRVAMNTEAF
.	TRBV6-5	9	ASSDSVRAF
.	TRBV9	15	ASSVGGTGTFGNTIY
.	TRBV7-8	14	ASSWGTGVSNQPQH
.	TRBV30	11	AWSVSGDSGYT
.	TRBV6-2/TRBV6-3	12	ASSYSQGVDGYT
.	TRBV7-2	14	ASSLVNQVRGQTQY
.	TRBV7-9	13	ASSLGGGSVKGYT
.	TRBV6-5	14	ASSSDLTGGFGGYT
few	TRBV15	12	ATSRAGTNQPQH
.	TRBV30	9	ASRAGAEAF
.	TRBV27	13	ASSSLAGFGNEQF
.	TRBV27	12	ASSLWADTGELF
.	TRBV18	16	ASSPPRRAGLNTGELF